These 2 T cell receptor beta chains share one sample of origin, sequenced in a study of blood T cell repertoires in COVID-19. Assay used: immunoSEQ multiplex PCR; TCRdb lists only in-frame clones, some missing. Among some 150,000 clones listed, around 87% were seen once. The specimen sequenced was PBMCs or T cells enriched from blood (not recorded which). These receptors were collected from a woman aged 25 to 39 with acute COVID-19.

The rearrangement uses TRBV7-2 and TRBJ1-1; weak D call: TRBD1 (6 bases). The CDR3 spans 13 residues. V was cut by 3 bases and J by 1 base, with 6 bases left in between. Germline V gene sequence: CDR1 SGHTA, CDR2 FQGNSA. The DNA of the CDR3 is TGTGCCAGCAGCTTCAGGGGGAACACTGAAGCTTTCTTT. It is translated as CASSFRGNTEAFF.

CDR3 protein: CASSQETEASYEQYF. The CDR3 nucleotides are TGCGCCAGCAGCCAAGAGACAGAAGCTTCCTACGAGCAGTACTTC. This chain uses TRBV4-1 with TRBJ2-7; TRBD1 might be the D (5 bases). V lost 0 bases and J lost 1, with 10 bases in between. The CDR3 contains 15 residues. CDR1 is MGHRA and CDR2 is YSYEKL in the germline V gene.